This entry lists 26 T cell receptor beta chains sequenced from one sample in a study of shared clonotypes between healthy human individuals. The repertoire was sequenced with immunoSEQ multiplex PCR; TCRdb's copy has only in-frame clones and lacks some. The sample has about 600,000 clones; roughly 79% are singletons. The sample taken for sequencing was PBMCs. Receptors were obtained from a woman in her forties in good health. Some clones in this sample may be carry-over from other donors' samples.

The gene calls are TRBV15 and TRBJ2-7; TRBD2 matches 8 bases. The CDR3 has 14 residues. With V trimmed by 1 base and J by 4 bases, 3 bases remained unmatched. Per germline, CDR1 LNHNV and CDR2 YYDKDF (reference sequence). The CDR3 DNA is TGTGCCACCAGCAGAGCGGGAGGGAATTACGAGCAGTACTTC. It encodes CATSRAGGNYEQYF.

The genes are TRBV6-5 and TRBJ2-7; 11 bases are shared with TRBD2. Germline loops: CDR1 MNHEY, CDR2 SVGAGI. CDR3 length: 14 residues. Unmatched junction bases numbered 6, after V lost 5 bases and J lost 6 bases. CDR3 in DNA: TGTGCCAGCAGTGAAACTAGCGGGAGTTCCGAGCAGTACTTC. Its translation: CASSETSGSSEQYF.

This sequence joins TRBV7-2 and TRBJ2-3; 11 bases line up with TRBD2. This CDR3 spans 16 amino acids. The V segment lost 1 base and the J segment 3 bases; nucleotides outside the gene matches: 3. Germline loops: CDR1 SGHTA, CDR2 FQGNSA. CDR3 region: CASSLGASGRTDTQYF. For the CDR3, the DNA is TGTGCCAGCAGCTTAGGCGCTAGCGGGAGGACAGATACGCAGTATTTT.

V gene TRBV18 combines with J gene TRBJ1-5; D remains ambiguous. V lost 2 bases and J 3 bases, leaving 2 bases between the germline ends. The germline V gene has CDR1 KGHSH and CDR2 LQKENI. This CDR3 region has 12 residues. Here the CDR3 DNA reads TGTGCCAGCTCACCAGCCAATCAGCCCCAGCATTTT. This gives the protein CASSPANQPQHF. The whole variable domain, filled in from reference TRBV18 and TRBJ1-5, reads NAGVMQNPRHLVRRRGQEARLRCSPMKGHSHVYWYRQLPEEGLKFMVYLQKENIIDESGMPKERFSAEFPKEGPSILRIQQVVRGDSAAYFCASSPANQPQHFGDGTRLSIL.

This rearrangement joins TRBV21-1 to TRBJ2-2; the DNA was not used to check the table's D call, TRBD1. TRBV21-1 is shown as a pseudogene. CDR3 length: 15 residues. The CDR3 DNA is TGTGCCACACGACAGGGGGCGTATAGCACCGGGGAGCTGTTTTTT. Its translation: CATRQGAYSTGELFF.

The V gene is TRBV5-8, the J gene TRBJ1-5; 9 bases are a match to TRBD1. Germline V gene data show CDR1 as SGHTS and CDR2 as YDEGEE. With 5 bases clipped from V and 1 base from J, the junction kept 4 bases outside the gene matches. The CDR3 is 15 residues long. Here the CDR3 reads CASSVGQGSNQPQHF. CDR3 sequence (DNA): TGTGCCAGCAGTGTTGGACAGGGGAGCAATCAGCCCCAGCATTTT.

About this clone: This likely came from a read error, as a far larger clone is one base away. The CDR3 sequence is CASSSGSNQPQHF. The CDR3 DNA sequence: TGTGCCAGCAGCTCGGGCAGCAATCAGCCCCAGCATTTT. The chain uses TRBV9 and TRBJ1-5; D is uncertain. CDR1 is SGDLS, CDR2 YYNGEE, per germline. Trimming cost V 4 bases and J 1 base, with 6 bases left between them. The CDR3 runs 13 residues.

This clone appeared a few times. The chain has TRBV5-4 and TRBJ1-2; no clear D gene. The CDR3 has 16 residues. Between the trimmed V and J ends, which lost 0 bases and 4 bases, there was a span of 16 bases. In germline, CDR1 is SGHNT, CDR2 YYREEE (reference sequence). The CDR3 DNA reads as TGTGCCAGCAGCTTGGAACGGGTCGACCCTATCTATGGCTACACCTTC. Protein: CASSLERVDPIYGYTF.

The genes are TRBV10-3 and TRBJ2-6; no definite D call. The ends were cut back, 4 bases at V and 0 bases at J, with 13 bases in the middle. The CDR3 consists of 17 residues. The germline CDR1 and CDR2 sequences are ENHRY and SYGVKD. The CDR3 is CAISGGRALSGANVLTF. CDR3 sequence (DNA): TGTGCCATCAGTGGGGGTAGGGCCCTCTCTGGGGCCAACGTCCTGACTTTC.

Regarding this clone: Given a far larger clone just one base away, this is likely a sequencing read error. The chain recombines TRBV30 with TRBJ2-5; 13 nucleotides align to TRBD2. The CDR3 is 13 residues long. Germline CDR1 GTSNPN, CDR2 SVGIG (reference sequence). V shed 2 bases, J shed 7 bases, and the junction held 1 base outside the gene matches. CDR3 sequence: CAWSRLAGGTQYF. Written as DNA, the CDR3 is TGTGCCTGGAGTCGACTAGCGGGAGGGACCCAGTACTTC.

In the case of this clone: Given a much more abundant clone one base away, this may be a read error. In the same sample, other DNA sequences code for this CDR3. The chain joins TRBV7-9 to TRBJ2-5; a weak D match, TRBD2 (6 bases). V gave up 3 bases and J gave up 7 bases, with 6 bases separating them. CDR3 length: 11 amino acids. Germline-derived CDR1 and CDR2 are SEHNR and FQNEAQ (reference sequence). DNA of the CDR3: TGTGCCAGCAGCTTGGGGGGGACCCAGTACTTC. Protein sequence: CASSLGGTQYF.

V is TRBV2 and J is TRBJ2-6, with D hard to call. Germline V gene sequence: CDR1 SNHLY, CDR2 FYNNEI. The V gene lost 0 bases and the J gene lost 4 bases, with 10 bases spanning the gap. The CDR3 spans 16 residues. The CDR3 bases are TGTGCCAGCAGTGAAGCGCGCCAGGCGGGGGCCAACGTCCTGACTTTC. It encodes CASSEARQAGANVLTF.

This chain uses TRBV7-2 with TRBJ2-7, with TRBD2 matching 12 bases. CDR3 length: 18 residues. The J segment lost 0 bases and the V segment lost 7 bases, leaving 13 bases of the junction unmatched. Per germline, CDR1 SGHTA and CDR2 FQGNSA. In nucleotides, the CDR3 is TGTGCCAGCACCCTACTAGCGGGAGGTCCCAGGAGCTCCTACGAGCAGTACTTC. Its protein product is CASTLLAGGPRSSYEQYF.

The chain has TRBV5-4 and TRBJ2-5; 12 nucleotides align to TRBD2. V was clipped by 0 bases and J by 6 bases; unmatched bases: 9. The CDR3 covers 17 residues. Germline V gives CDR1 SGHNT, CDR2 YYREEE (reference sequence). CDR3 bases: TGTGCCAGCAGCTTGGAACCTAGCGGGAGGGCCGAAAAGACCCAGTACTTC. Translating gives CASSLEPSGRAEKTQYF.

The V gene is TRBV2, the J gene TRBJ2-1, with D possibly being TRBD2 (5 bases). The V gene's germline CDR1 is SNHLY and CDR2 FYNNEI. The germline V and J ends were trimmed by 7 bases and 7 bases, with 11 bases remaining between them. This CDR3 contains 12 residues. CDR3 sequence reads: CASKSEGNEQFF. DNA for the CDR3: TGTGCCAGCAAGTCCGAGGGAAATGAGCAGTTCTTC.

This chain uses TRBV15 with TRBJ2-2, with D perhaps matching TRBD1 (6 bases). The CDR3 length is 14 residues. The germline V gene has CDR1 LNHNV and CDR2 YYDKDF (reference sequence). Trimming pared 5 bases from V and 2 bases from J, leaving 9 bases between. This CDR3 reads CATSEDSNTGELFF. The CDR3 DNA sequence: TGTGCCACCAGCGAGGACAGTAACACCGGGGAGCTGTTTTTT.

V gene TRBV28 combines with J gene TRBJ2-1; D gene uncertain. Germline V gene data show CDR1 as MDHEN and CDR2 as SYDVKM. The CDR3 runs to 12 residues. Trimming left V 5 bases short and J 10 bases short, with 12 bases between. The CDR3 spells CASSTRLDEQFF. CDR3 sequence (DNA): TGTGCCAGCAGTACCAGGTTGGACGAGCAGTTCTTC.

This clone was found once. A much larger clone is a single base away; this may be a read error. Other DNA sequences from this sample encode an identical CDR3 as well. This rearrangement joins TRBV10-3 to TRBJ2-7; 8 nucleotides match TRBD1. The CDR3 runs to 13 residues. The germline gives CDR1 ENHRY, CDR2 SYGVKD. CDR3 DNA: TGCGCCACCCTGGGGACAGGCAACTACGAGCAGTACTTC. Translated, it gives CATLGTGNYEQYF.

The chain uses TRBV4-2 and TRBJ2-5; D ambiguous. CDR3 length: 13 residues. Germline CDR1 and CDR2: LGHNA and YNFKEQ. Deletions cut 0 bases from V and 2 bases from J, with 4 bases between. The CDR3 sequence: CASSQDRQETQYF. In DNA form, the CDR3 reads TGTGCCAGCAGCCAAGATCGTCAAGAGACCCAGTACTTC.

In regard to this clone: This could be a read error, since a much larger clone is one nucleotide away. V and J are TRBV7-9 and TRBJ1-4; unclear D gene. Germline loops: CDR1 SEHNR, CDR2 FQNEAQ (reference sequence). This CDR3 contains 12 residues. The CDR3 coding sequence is TGTGCCAGCAGCCTATCTAATGAAAGACTGTTTTTT. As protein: CASSLSNERLFF.

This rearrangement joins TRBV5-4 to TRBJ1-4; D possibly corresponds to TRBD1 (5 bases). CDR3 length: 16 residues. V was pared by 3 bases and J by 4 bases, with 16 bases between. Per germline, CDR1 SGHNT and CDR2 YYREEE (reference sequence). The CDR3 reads CASSSQLGGVNEKLFF. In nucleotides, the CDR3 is TGTGCCAGCAGCTCGCAACTGGGGGGGGTTAATGAAAAACTGTTTTTT.

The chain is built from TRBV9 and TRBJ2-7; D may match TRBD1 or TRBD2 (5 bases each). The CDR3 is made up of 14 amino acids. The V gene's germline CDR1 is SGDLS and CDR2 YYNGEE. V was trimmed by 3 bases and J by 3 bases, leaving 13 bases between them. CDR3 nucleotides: TGTGCCAGCAGCGCGGACTCAAGGGGCTACGAGCAGTACTTC. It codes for CASSADSRGYEQYF. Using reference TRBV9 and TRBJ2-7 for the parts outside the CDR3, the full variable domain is DSGVTQTPKHLITATGQRVTLRCSPRSGDLSVYWYQQSLDQGLQFLIQYYNGEERAKGNILERFSAQQFPDLHSELNLSSLELGDSALYFCASSADSRGYEQYFGPGTRLTVT.

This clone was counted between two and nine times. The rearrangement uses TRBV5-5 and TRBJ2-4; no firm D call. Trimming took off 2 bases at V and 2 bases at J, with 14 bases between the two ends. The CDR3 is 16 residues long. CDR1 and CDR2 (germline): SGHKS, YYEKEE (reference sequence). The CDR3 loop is CASSFAGSKTKNIQYF. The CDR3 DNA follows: TGTGCCAGCAGCTTCGCCGGTTCCAAAACCAAAAACATTCAGTACTTC.

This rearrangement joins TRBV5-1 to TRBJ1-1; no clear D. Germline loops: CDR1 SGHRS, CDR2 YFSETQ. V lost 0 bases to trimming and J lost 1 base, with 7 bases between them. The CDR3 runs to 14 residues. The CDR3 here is CASSLASENTEAFF. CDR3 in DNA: TGCGCCAGCAGCTTGGCCTCAGAGAACACTGAAGCTTTCTTT.

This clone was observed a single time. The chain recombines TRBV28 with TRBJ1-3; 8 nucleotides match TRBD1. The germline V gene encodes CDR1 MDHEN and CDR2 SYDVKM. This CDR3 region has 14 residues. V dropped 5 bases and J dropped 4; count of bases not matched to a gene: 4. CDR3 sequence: CASSPGGKGNTIYF. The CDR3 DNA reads TGTGCCAGCAGTCCAGGGGGCAAAGGAAACACCATATATTTT. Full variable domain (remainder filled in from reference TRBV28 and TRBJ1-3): DVKVTQSSRYLVKRTGEKVFLECVQDMDHENMFWYRQDPGLGLRLIYFSYDVKMKEKGDIPEGYSVSREKKERFSLILESASTNQTSMYLCASSPGGKGNTIYFGEGSWLTVV.

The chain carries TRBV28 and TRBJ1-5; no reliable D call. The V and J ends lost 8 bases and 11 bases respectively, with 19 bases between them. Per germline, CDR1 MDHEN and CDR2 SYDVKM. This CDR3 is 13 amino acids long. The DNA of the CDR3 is TGTGCCAGCCGCAACCCCTCGAGTTCGGCCCAGCATTTT. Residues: CASRNPSSSAQHF.